The subject of this entry is one TCR beta chain. Its target is not known. The data belong to a study of cytomegalovirus exposure and HLA in healthy donors. Deletions cut 3 bases from V and 3 bases from J, with 9 bases between. Germline V gives CDR1 PRHDT, CDR2 FYEKMQ (reference sequence). The CDR3 has 14 residues. Findings and limits, study-wide: The records held CMV serostatus as the only immune exposure information.

Both 60 Vbeta primers and 13 Jbeta primers went into the PCR. Some clones are missing from TCRdb's copy, which holds only in-frame ones; the method was immunoSEQ multiplex PCR. The table counts 130,000 or so clones; 2% to 2.5% lies in the top ten. The clonotype originates from a woman aged 18-29 years in good health and CMV-seronegative. Sequencing input: PBMCs. The V and J genes are TRBV13 and TRBJ2-1, with D tentatively TRBD2 (5 bases). The CDR3: CASSFGESYNEQFF. In DNA, the CDR3 is TGTGCCAGCAGCTTCGGGGAGAGCTACAATGAGCAGTTCTTC.